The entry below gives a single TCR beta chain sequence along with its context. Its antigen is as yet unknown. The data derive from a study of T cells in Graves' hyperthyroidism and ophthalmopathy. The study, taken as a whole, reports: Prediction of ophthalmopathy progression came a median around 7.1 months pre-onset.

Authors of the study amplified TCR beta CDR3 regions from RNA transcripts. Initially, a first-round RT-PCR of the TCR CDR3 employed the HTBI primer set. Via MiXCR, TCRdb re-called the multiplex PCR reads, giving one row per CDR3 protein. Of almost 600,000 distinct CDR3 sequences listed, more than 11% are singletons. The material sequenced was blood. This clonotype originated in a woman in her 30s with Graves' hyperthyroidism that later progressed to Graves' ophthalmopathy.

The chain's CDR3 is CASSPNRDSLYSNQPQHF. In nucleotides, the CDR3 is TGTGCCAGCAGCCCAAACCGGGACAGCCTCTATAGCAATCAGCCCCAGCATTTT. The chain recombines TRBV7-2 with TRBJ1-5; 7 bases map to TRBD1. Germline V gives CDR1 SGHTA, CDR2 FQGNSA. V lost 5 bases and J lost 0; bases outside the gene matches: 13. The CDR3 is made up of 18 amino acids.